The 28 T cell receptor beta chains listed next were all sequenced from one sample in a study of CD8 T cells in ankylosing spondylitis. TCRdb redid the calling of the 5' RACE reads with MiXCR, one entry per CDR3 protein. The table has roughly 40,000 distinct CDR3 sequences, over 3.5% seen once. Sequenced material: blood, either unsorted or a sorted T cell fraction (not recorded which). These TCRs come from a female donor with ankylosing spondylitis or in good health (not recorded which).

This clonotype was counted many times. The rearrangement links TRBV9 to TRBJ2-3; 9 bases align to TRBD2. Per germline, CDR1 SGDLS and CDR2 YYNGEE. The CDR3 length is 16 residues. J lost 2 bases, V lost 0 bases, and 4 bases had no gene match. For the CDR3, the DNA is TGTGCCAGCAGCGTAGCTGCTAGCGGGAACACAGATACGCAGTATTTT. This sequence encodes CASSVAASGNTDTQYF.

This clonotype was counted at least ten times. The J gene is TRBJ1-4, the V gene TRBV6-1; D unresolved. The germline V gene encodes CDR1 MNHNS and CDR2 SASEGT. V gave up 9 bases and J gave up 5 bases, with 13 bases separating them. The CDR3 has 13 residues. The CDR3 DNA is TGTGCCAGGAGAATGGGTTCGAATGAAAAACTGTTTTTT. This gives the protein CARRMGSNEKLFF.

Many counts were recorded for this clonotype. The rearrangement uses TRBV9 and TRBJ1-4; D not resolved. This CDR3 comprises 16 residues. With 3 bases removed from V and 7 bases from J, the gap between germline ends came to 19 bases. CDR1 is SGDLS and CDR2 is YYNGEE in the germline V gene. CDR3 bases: TGTGCCAGCAGCGCCGGCGACATACGGGTGGGTGAAAAACTGTTTTTT. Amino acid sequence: CASSAGDIRVGEKLFF.

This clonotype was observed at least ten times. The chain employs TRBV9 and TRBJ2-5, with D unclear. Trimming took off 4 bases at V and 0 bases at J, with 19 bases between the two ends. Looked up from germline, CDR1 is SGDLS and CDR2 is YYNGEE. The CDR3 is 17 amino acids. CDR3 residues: CASSQGRSTRYQETQYF. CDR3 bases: TGTGCCAGCAGCCAAGGACGGAGTACAAGGTACCAAGAGACCCAGTACTTC.

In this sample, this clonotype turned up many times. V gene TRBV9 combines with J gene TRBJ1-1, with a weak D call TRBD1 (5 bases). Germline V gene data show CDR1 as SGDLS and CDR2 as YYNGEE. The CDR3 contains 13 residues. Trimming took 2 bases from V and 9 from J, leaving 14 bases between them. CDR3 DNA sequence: TGTGCCAGCAGCGTGAAGGATGGGGGTAAAGCTTTCTTT. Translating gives CASSVKDGGKAFF.

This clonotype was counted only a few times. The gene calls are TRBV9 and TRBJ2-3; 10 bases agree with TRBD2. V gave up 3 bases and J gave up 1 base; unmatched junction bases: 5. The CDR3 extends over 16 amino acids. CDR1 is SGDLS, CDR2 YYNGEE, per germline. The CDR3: CASSGYSGGRTDTQYF. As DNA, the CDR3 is TGTGCCAGCAGCGGCTATAGCGGGGGGCGCACAGATACGCAGTATTTT. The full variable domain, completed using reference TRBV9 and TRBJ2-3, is DSGVTQTPKHLITATGQRVTLRCSPRSGDLSVYWYQQSLDQGLQFLIQYYNGEERAKGNILERFSAQQFPDLHSELNLSSLELGDSALYFCASSGYSGGRTDTQYFGPGTRLTVL.

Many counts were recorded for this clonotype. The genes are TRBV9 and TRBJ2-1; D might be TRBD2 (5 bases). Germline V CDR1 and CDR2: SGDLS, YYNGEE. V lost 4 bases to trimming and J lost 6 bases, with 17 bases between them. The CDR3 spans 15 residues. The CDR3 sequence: CASSSGLIPGNEQFF. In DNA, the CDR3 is TGTGCCAGCAGCAGTGGACTCATCCCTGGCAATGAGCAGTTCTTC.

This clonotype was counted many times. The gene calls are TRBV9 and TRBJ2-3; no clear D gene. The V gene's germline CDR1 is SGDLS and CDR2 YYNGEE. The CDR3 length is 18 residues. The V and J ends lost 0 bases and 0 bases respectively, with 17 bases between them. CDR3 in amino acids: CASSVDWITSSSTDTQYF. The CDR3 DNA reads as TGTGCCAGCAGCGTAGATTGGATCACCTCCTCCAGCACAGATACGCAGTATTTT.

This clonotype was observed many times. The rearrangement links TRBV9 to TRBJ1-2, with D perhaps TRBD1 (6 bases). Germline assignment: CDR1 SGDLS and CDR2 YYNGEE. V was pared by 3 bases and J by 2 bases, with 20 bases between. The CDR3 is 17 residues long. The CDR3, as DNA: TGTGCCAGCAGCGCATGGACAGCCTCTCGGGGAAACTATGGCTACACCTTC. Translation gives CASSAWTASRGNYGYTF.

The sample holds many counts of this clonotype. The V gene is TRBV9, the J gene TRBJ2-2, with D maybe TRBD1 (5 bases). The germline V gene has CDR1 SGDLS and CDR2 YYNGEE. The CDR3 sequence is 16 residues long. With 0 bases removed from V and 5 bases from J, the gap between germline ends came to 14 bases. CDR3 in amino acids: CASSVGAAGSTGELFF. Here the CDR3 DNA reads TGTGCCAGCAGCGTAGGGGCCGCAGGGTCAACCGGGGAGCTGTTTTTT.

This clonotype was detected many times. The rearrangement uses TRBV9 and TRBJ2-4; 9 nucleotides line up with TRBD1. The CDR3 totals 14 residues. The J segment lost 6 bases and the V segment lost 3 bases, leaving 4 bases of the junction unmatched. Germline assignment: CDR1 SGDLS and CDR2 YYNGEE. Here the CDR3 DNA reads TGTGCCAGCAGCGCCACAGGGGGCACAAACATTCAGTACTTC. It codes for CASSATGGTNIQYF.

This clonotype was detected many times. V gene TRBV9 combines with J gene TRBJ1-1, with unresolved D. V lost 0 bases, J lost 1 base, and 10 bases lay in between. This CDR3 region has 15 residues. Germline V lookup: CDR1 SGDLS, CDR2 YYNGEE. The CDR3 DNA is TGTGCCAGCAGCGTAGTAGCGTGGCCGAACACTGAAGCTTTCTTT. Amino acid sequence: CASSVVAWPNTEAFF.

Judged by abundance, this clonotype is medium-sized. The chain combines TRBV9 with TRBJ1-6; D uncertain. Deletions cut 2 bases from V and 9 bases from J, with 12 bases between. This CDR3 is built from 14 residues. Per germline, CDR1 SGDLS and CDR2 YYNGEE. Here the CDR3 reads CASSVRPDGSPLHF. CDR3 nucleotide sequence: TGTGCCAGCAGCGTCCGGCCGGATGGTTCACCCCTCCACTTT.

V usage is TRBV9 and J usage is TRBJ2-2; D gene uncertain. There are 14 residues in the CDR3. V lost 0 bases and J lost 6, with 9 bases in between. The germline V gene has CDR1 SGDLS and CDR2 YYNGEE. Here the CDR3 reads CASSVGRAPGELFF. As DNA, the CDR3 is TGTGCCAGCAGCGTAGGTCGGGCCCCCGGGGAGCTGTTTTTT.

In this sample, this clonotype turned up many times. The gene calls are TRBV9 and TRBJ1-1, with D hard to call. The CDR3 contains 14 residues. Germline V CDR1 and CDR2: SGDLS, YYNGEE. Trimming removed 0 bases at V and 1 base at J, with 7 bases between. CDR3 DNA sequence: TGTGCCAGCAGCGTAGGATATGGGAACACTGAAGCTTTCTTT. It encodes CASSVGYGNTEAFF. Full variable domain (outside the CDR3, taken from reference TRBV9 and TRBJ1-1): DSGVTQTPKHLITATGQRVTLRCSPRSGDLSVYWYQQSLDQGLQFLIQYYNGEERAKGNILERFSAQQFPDLHSELNLSSLELGDSALYFCASSVGYGNTEAFFGQGTRLTVV.

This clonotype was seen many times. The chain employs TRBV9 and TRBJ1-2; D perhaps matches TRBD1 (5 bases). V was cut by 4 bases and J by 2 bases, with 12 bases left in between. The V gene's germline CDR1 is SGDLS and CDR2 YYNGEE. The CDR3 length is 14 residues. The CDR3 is CASSPREGNYGYTF. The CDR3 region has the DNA TGTGCCAGCAGCCCCCGGGAGGGGAACTATGGCTACACCTTC.

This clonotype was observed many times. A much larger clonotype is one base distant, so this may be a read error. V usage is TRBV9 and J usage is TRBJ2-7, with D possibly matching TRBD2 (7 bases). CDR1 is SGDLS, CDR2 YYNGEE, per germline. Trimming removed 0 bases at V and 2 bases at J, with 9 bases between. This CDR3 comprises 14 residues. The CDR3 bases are TGTGCCAGCAGCGTAGAGGGGGGGGCCTACGAGCAGTACTTC. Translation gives CASSVEGGAYEQYF.

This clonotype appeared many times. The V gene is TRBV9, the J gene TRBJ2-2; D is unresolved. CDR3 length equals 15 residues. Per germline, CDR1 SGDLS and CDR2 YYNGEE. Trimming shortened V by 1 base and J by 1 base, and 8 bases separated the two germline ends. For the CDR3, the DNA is TGTGCCAGCAGCGTACTAACGGGGAACACCGGGGAGCTGTTTTTT. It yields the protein CASSVLTGNTGELFF.

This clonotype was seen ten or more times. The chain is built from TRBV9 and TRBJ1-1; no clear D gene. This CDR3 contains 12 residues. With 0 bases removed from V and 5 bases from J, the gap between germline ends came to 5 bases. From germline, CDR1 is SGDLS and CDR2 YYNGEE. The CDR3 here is CASSVGPTEAFF. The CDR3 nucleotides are TGTGCCAGCAGCGTAGGGCCGACTGAAGCTTTCTTT.

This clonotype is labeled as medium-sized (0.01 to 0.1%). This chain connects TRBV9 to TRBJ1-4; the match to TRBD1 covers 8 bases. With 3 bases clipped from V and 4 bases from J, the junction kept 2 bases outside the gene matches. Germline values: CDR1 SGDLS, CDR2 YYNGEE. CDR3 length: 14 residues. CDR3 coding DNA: TGTGCCAGCAGCGACGGACAGGGTAATGAAAAACTGTTTTTT. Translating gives CASSDGQGNEKLFF.

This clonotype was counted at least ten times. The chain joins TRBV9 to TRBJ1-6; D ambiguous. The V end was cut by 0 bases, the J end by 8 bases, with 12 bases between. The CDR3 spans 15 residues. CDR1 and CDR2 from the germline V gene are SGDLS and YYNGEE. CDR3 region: CASSVGPDWDSPLHF. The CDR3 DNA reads TGTGCCAGCAGCGTAGGTCCGGACTGGGATTCACCCCTCCACTTT.

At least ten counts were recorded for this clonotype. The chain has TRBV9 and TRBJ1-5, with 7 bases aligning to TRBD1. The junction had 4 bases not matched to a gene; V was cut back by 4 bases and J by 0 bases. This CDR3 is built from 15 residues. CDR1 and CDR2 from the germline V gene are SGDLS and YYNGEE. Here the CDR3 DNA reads TGTGCCAGCAGCCCGACAGGGTATAGCAATCAGCCCCAGCATTTT. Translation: CASSPTGYSNQPQHF. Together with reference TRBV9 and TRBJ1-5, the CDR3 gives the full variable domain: DSGVTQTPKHLITATGQRVTLRCSPRSGDLSVYWYQQSLDQGLQFLIQYYNGEERAKGNILERFSAQQFPDLHSELNLSSLELGDSALYFCASSPTGYSNQPQHFGDGTRLSIL.

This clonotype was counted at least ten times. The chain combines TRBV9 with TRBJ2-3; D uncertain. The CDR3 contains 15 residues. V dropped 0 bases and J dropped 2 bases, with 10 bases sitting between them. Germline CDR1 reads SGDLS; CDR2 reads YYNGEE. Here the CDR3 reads CASSVEGVNTDTQYF. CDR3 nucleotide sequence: TGTGCCAGCAGCGTAGAGGGCGTTAACACAGATACGCAGTATTTT. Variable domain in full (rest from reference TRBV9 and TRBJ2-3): DSGVTQTPKHLITATGQRVTLRCSPRSGDLSVYWYQQSLDQGLQFLIQYYNGEERAKGNILERFSAQQFPDLHSELNLSSLELGDSALYFCASSVEGVNTDTQYFGPGTRLTVL.

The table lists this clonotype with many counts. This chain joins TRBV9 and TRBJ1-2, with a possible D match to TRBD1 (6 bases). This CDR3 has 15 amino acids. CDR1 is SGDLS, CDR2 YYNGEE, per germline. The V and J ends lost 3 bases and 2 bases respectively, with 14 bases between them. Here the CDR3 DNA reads TGTGCCAGCAGCGACCGGGACACCCAGAACTATGGCTACACCTTC. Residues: CASSDRDTQNYGYTF.

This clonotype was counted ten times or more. CDR3 region: CASSVENRGEQGYGYTF. The CDR3 DNA is TGTGCCAGCAGCGTAGAGAACAGGGGCGAGCAGGGCTATGGCTACACCTTC. The chain combines TRBV9 with TRBJ1-2; TRBD1 matches at 7 bases. The CDR3 loop spans 17 amino acids. The germline CDR1 and CDR2 sequences are SGDLS and YYNGEE. J gave up 4 bases and V 0 bases, and 12 bases lay outside the gene matches.

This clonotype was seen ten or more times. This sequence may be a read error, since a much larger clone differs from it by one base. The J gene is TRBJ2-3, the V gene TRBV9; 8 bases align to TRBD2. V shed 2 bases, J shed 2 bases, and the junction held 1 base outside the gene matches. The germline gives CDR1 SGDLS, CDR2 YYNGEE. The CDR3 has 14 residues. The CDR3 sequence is CASSVSGATDTQYF. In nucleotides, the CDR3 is TGTGCCAGCAGCGTTAGCGGGGCCACAGATACGCAGTATTTT.

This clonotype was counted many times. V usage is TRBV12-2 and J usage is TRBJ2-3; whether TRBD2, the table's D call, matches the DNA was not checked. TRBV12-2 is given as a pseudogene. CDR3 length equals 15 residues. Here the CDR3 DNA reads TGTGCAAGTCGCCCGGCGGGATCTAGCACAGATACGCAGTATTTT. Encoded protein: CASRPAGSSTDTQYF.

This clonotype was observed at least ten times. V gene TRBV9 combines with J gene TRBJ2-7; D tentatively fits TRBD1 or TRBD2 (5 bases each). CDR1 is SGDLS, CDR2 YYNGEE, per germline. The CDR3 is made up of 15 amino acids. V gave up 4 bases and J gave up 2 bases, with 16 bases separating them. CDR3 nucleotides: TGTGCCAGCAGCCCCTCCGGGACGGTAGCCTACGAGCAGTACTTC. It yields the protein CASSPSGTVAYEQYF.